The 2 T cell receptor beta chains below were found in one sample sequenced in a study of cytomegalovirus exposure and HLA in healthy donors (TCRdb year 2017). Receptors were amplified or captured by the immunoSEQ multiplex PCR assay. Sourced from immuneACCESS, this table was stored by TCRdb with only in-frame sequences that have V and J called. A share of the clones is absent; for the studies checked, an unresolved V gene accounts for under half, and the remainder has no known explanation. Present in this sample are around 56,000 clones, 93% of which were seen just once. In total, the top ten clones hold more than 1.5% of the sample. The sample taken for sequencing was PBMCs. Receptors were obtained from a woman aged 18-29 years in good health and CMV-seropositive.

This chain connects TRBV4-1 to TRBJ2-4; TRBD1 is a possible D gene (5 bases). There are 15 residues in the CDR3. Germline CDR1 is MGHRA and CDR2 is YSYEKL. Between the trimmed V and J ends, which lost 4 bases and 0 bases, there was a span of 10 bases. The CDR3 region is CASSRGSLAKNIQYF. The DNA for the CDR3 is TGCGCCAGCAGCCGGGGCAGTCTAGCCAAAAACATTCAGTACTTC.

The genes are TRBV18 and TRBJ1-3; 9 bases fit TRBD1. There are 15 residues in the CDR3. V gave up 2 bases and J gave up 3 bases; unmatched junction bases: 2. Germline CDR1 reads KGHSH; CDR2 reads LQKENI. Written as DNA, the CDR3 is TGTGCCAGCTCACCAGGACAGGGGAATGGAAACACCATATATTTT. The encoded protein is CASSPGQGNGNTIYF.